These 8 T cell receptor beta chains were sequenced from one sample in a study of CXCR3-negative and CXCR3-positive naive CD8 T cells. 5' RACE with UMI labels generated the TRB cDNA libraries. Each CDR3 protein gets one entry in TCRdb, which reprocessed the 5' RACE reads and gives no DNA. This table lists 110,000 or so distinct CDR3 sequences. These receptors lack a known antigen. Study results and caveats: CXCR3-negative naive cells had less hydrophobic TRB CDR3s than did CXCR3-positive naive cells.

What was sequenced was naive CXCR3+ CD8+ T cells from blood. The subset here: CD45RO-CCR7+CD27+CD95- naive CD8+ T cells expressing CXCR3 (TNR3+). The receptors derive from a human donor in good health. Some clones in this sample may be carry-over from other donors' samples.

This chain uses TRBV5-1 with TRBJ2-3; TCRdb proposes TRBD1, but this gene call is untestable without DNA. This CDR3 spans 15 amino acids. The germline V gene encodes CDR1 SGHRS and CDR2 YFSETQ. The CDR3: CASSHWDRSTDTQYF.

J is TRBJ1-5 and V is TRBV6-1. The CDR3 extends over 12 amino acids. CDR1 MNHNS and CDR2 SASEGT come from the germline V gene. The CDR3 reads CASSEGSLPQHF.

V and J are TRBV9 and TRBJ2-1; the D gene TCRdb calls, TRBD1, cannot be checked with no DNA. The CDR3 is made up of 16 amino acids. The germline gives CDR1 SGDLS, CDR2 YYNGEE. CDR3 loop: CASSVGGQGAYNEQFF.

This CDR3 reads CASSLDREIYYEQYF. The chain joins TRBV5-6 to TRBJ2-7. Germline-derived CDR1 and CDR2 are SGHDT and YYEEEE. This CDR3 has 15 residues.

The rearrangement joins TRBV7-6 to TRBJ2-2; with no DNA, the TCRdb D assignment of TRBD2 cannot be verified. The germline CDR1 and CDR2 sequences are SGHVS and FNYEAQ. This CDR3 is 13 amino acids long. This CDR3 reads CASGPVYTGELFF.

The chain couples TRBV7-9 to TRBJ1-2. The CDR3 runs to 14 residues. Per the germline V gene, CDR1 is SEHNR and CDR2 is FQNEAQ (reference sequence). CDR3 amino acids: CASSFFEMDYGYTF.

This chain's CDR3 is CASSYRATSLDEQYF. V is TRBV7-9 and J is TRBJ2-7; TCRdb's assignment of TRBD1 cannot be checked, as there is no DNA. There are 15 residues in the CDR3. Germline V lookup: CDR1 SEHNR, CDR2 FQNEAQ (reference sequence).

The CDR3 sequence is CASSLFGGLQETQYF. The chain couples TRBV13 to TRBJ2-5; there is no DNA to check the TCRdb D call of TRBD1. CDR3 length equals 15 residues. CDR1 is PRHDT, CDR2 FYEKMQ, per germline (reference sequence).